This T cell receptor (beta chain) was documented in a study of blood T cell repertoires in COVID-19. Study-wide context: There were acute and convalescent COVID-19 samples, and they came from the United States, Italy and Spain.

The method was immunoSEQ multiplex PCR; TCRdb's version includes in-frame clones alone and lacks a portion of them. The sample yields about 81,000 clones, almost 85% seen once. Germline lookup yields CDR1 SGDLS and CDR2 YYNGEE. Trimming pared 0 bases from V and 1 base from J, leaving 10 bases between. The CDR3 is made up of 15 amino acids. This sequence joins TRBV9 and TRBJ1-1; tentative D call: TRBD1 (5 bases). Sequencing was carried out using peripheral blood. This TCR derives from a man in his sixties with acute or convalescent COVID-19. The CDR3: CASSVGGRPNTEAFF. CDR3 coding DNA: TGTGCCAGCAGCGTAGGGGGGAGGCCGAACACTGAAGCTTTCTTT.